This entry describes one T cell receptor beta chain. A few counts support this clonotype. No cognate antigen has been identified for it. One base away there is no much larger clone; base qualities are not given. This entry belongs to a study of T cell repertoires in cytomegalovirus infection (dated by TCRdb to between 2018 and 2021). A note on the overall study: Recently identified HLA-C-restricted CMV epitopes, whose presentation resists viral immunomodulation, were targeted by peptide stimulations together with well-studied HLA-B-restricted epitopes. The HLA type of each donor mattered for the analysis, because public TCR beta signatures pointed to carriage of CMV infection along with the matching HLA type. The investigation overall reported the following: The ex vivo response was dominated by HLA-C-restricted CMV-specific TCR beta clonotypes, which also provided the single most frequent clonotype in two of eight donors. Carriers of CMV infection plus the relevant HLA type were discriminated by the cumulative frequency of public TCR beta family members in the study cohort and in an independent roughly 380-donor cohort.

Sequencing used an Illumina HiSeq 1500. TCRdb's own reprocessing of the public reads used fastp at Q25 and MiXCR and kept productive beta chains. Rows are combined by CDR3 protein, so each entry shows the most common genes and DNA. This sample comprises approximately 220,000 distinct CDR3 sequences, approximately 38% of them detected only once. Together, the top ten hold 55% to 60% of the sample. The sample's treatment or condition label, decoded: in vitro stimulation with specific CMV peptide epitopes to enrich CMV-specific T cells. V is cut back by 3 bases and J by 0 bases, with 7 bases in the junction unmatched. Per the germline V gene, MGHRA is the CDR1 and YSYEKL is the CDR2. From its cysteine to its phenylalanine, the CDR3 spans 16 amino acids. Only the CDR3 part of the read is kept: 48 bases, read in frame from the first base.

This chain joins TRBV4-1 to TRBJ2-7; TRBD1 lines up with 8 middle nucleotides. The input for sequencing was CD8+ T cells from cultured PBMCs, taken from culture after CMV antigen stimulation. This TCR was sampled from a human donor in good health (CMV status not recorded). Some clones in this sample may be carry-over from other donors' samples. The CDR3 protein is CASSHPAGTGSYEQYF. The nucleotide sequence reads as follows: TGCGCCAGCAGCCATCCCGCCGGGACAGGCTCCTACGAGCAGTACTTC.